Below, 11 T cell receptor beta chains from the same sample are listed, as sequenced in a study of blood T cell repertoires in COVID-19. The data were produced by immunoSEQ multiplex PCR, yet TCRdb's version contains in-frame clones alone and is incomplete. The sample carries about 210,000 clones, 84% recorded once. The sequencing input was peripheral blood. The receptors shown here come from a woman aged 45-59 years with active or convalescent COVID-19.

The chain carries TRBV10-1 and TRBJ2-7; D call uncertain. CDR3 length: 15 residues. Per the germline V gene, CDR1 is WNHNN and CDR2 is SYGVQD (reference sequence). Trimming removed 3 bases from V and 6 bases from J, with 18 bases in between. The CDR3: CASSESRCILGEQYV. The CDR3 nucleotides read TGCGCCAGCAGTGAATCTAGATGTATCCTGGGCGAGCAGTACGTC.

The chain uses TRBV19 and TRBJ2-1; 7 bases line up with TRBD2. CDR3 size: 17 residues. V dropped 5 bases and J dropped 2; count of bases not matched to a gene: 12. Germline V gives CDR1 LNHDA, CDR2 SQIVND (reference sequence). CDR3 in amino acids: CASSAPRLARTYNEQFF. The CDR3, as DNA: TGTGCCAGTAGTGCCCCCAGACTAGCCAGGACCTACAATGAGCAGTTCTTC.

Written as DNA, the CDR3 is TGTGCTAGTGGCGCAGGCTATGGCTACACCTTC. This translates into CASGAGYGYTF. The V and J genes are TRBV12-5 and TRBJ1-2; no clear D gene. Germline V gene sequence: CDR1 LGHNT, CDR2 FRNRAP. V was clipped by 6 bases and J by 4 bases, with 6 bases between them. The CDR3 covers 11 residues.

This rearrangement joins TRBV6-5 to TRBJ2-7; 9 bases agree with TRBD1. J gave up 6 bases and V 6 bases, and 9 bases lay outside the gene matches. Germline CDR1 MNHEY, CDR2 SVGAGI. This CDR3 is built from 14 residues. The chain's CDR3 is CASSRDREKGEQYV. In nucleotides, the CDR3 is TGTGCCAGCAGCCGGGACAGGGAAAAAGGCGAGCAGTACGTC.

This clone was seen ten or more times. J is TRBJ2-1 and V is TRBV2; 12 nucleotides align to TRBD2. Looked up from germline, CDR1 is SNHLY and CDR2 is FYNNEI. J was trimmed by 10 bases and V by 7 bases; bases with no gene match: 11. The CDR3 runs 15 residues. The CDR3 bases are TGTGCCAGCACAGGGACTAGCGGGTACCAGGGAGAGCAGTTCTTC. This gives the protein CASTGTSGYQGEQFF.

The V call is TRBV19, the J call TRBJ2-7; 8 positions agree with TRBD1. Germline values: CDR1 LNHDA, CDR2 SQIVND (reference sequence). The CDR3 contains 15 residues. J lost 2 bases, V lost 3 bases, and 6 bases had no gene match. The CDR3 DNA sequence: TGTGCCAGTAGTATTTATGGACAGGGTACCTACGAGCAGTACTTC. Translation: CASSIYGQGTYEQYF. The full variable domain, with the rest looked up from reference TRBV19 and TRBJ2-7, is DGGITQSPKYLFRKEGQNVTLSCEQNLNHDAMYWYRQDPGQGLRLIYYSQIVNDFQKGDIAEGYSVSREKKESFPLTVTSAQKNPTAFYLCASSIYGQGTYEQYFGPGTRLTVT.

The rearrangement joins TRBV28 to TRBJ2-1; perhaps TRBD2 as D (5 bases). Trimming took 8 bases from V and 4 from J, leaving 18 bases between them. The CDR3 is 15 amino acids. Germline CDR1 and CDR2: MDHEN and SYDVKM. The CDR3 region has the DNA TGTGCCAGCCTCTTTTCGGGGTTAGGGTACAATGAGCAGTTCTTC. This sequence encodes CASLFSGLGYNEQFF.

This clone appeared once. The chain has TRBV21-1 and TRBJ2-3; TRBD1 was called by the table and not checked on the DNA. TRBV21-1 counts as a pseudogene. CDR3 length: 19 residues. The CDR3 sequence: CASTPGTGGAHKHTDTQYF. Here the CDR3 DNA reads TGTGCCAGCACCCCCGGGACAGGGGGCGCGCACAAGCACACAGATACGCAGTATTTT.

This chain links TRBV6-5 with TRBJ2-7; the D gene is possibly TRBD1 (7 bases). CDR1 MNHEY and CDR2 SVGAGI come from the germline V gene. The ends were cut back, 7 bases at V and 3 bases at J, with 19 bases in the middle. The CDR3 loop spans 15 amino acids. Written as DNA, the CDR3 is TGTGCCAGCATTCGAACCCGCGGGGACAGCTACGAGCAGTACGTC. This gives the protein CASIRTRGDSYEQYV.

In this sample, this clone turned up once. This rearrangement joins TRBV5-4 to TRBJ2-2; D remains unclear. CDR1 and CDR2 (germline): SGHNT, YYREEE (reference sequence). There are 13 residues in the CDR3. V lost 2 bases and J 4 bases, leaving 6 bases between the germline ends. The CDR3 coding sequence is TGTGCCAGCAGCTTCAGAAGCACCGGGGAGCTGTTTTTT. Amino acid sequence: CASSFRSTGELFF.

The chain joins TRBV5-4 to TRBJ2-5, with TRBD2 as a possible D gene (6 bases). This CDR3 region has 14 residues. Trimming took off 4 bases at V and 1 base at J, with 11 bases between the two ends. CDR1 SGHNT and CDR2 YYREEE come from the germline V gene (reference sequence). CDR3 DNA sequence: TGTGCCAGCAGCCCCGGAGGGTCCCAAGAGACCCAGTACTTC. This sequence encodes CASSPGGSQETQYF.